This is a list of T cell receptor beta chains from one sample in a study of T-cell memory formation after mild COVID-19. One entry per CDR3 protein, called by TCRdb with MiXCR from the 5' RACE reads. There are around 190,000 distinct CDR3 sequences in the sample; about 18% occur only once, and roughly 4.3% lies in the top ten. Sequenced material: PBMCs or a T cell subset sorted from them (not recorded which). These receptors were obtained from a young man who had mild COVID-19 (a few samples of this study predate the infection). Cell type and time point are not known. CDR3s include the opening cysteine and the closing phenylalanine or tryptophan. A D gene is named only where the DNA matches it firmly. Some rows have no size entry. The others give once, few or many, or a class for an expanded clone.

J,size,V,D,DNA,CDR3
TRBJ1-5,-,TRBV2,-,TGTGCCAGCAGTGAGGACAATCTAAGGAATCAGCCCCAGCATTTT,CASSEDNLRNQPQHF
TRBJ2-6,few,TRBV5-6,TRBD2,TGTGCCAGCAGCTTCCTAGCGGAGGGAAGAGGGGCCAACGTCCTGACTTTC,CASSFLAEGRGANVLTF
TRBJ1-2,few,TRBV4-2,TRBD1,TGTGCCAGCAGCCAAGCGGAGAGGGGGGGACAGGAGATCTATGGCTACACCTTC,CASSQAERGGQEIYGYTF
TRBJ2-5,few,TRBV4-1,TRBD2,TGCGCCAGCAGCTCAGTTACGACTAGCGGGCCCACAGGGACCCAGTACTTC,CASSSVTTSGPTGTQYF
TRBJ2-3,-,TRBV2,-,TGTGCCAGCAGTGAAGAAGGGGCCCGGCAGTATTTT,CASSEEGARQYF
TRBJ1-5,-,TRBV6-4,-,TGTGCCAGCAGTGCCCCGGTTGGCAATCAGCCCCAGCATTTT,CASSAPVGNQPQHF
TRBJ2-2,few,TRBV30,-,TGTGCCTGGACCCTGACCACCGGGGAGCTGTTTTTT,CAWTLTTGELFF
TRBJ1-6,once,TRBV18,-,TGTGCCAGCTCACCCACCACGGAATCACCCCTCCACTTT,CASSPTTESPLHF
TRBJ1-5,-,TRBV27,-,TGTGCCAGCAGTTTCGGGGGTTATAGCAATCAGCCCCAGCATTTT,CASSFGGYSNQPQHF
TRBJ2-3,few,TRBV18,-,TGTGCCAGCTCACCAAAGCAGGGTTCCACAGATACGCAGTATTTT,CASSPKQGSTDTQYF